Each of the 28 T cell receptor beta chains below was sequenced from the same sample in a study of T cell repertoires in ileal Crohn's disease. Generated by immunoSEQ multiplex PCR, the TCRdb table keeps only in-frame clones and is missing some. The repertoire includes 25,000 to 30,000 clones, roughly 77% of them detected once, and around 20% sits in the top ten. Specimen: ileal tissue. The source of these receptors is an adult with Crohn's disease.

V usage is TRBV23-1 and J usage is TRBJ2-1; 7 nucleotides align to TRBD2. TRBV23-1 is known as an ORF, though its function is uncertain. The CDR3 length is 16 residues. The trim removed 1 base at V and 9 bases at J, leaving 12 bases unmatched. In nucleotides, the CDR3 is TGCGCCAGCAGTCAATTTAGCGGGCGAAAACCAGCTGAGCAGTTCTTC. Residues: CASSQFSGRKPAEQFF.

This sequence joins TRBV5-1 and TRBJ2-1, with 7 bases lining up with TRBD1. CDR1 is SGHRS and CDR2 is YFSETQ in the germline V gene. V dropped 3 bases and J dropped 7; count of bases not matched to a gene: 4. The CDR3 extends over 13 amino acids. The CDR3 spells CASSSHRGNEQFF. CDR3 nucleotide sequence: TGCGCCAGCAGCTCTCACAGGGGAAATGAGCAGTTCTTC.

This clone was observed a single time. The CDR3: CASSQEPTGVSPRYGYTF. The CDR3 DNA is TGTGCCAGCAGCCAAGAACCCACAGGGGTTTCTCCTAGGTATGGCTACACCTTC. The chain uses TRBV4-2 and TRBJ1-2; 7 nucleotides line up with TRBD1. CDR3 length equals 18 residues. Germline CDR1 reads LGHNA; CDR2 reads YNFKEQ. V was clipped by 0 bases and J by 5 bases; unmatched bases: 15.

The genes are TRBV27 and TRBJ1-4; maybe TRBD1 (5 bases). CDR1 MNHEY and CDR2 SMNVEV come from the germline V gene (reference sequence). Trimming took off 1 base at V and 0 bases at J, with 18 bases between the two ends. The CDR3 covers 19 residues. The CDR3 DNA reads TGTGCCAGCAGTTTATGGGGCCCCTCCAAGTATGCAACTAATGAAAAACTGTTTTTT. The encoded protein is CASSLWGPSKYATNEKLFF. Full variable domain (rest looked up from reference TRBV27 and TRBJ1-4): EAQVTQNPRYLITVTGKKLTVTCSQNMNHEYMSWYRQDPGLGLRQIYYSMNVEVTDKGDVPEGYKVSRKEKRNFPLILESPSPNQTSLYFCASSLWGPSKYATNEKLFFGSGTQLSVL.

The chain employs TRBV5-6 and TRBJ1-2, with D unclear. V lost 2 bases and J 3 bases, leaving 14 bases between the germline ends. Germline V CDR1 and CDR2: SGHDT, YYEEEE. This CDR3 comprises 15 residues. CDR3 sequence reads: CASSFFPVRDYGYTF. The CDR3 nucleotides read TGTGCCAGCAGCTTTTTCCCAGTCCGGGACTATGGCTACACCTTC.

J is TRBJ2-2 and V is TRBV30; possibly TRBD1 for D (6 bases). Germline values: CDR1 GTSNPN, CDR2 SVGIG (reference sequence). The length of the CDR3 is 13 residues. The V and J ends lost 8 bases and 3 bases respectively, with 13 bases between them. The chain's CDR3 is CAGVTGHTGELFF. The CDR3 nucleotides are TGTGCCGGGGTAACAGGGCACACCGGGGAGCTGTTTTTT.

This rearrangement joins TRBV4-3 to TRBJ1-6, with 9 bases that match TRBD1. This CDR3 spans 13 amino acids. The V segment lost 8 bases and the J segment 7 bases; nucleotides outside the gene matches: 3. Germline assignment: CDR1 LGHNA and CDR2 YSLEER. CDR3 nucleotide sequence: TGCGCCAGCGCCGGGACAGGGAATTCACCCCTCCACTTT. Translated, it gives CASAGTGNSPLHF.

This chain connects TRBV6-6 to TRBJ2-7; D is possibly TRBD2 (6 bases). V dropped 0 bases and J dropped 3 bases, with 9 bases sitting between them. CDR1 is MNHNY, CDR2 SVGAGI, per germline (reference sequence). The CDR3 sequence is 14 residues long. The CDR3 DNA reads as TGTGCCAGCAGTTACTCGGAGGGCAACTACGAGCAGTACTTC. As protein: CASSYSEGNYEQYF.

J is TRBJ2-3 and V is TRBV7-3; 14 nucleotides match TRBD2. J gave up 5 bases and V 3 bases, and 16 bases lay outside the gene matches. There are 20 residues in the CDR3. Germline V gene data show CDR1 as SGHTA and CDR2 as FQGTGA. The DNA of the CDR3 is TGTGCCAGCAGCTTCCACCCAACGGGACTAGCGGGGGCCCCGGGAGATACGCAGTATTTT. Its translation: CASSFHPTGLAGAPGDTQYF.

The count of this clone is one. In DNA form, the CDR3 reads TGTGCCAGCAGCTTATATACAGGGGGAGGTGGAAACACCATATATTTT. It yields the protein CASSLYTGGGGNTIYF. The V gene is TRBV7-6, the J gene TRBJ1-3, with 8 bases fitting TRBD1. The CDR3 sequence is 16 residues long. With 2 bases clipped from V and 3 bases from J, the junction kept 6 bases outside the gene matches. Germline CDR1 and CDR2: SGHVS and FNYEAQ.

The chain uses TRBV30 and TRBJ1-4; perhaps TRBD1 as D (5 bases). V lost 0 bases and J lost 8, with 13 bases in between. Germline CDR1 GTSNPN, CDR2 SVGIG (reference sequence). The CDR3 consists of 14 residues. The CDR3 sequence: CAWSVPGISEKLFF. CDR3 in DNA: TGTGCCTGGAGTGTTCCAGGGATTAGCGAAAAACTGTTTTTT. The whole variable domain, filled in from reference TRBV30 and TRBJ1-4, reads SQTIHQWPATLVQPVGSPLSLECTVEGTSNPNLYWYRQAAGRGLQLLFYSVGIGQISSEVPQNLSASRPQDRQFILSSKKLLLSDSGFYLCAWSVPGISEKLFFGSGTQLSVL.

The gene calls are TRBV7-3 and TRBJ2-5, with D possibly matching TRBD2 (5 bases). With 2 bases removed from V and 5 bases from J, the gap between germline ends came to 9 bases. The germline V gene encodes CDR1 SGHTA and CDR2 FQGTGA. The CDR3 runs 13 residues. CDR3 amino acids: CASSLAGWETQYF. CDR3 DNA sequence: TGTGCCAGCAGCTTAGCGGGCTGGGAGACCCAGTACTTC. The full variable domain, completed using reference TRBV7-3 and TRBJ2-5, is GAGVSQTPSNKVTEKGKYVELRCDPISGHTALYWYRQSLGQGPEFLIYFQGTGAADDSGLPNDRFFAVRPEGSVSTLKIQRTERGDSAVYLCASSLAGWETQYFGPGTRLLVL.

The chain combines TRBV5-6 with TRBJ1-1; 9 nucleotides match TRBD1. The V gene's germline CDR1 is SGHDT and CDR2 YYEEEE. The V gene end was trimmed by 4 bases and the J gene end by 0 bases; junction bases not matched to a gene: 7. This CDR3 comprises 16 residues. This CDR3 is CASSLDRGTMNTEAFF. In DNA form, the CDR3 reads TGTGCCAGCAGCCTGGACAGGGGAACTATGAACACTGAAGCTTTCTTT.

DNA for the CDR3: TGTGCCAGCAGTGATGACCTTAGCGGAAGGAATGAGCAGTTCTTC. Protein: CASSDDLSGRNEQFF. The chain uses TRBV2 and TRBJ2-1, with D possibly TRBD2 on 6 matching bases. In germline, CDR1 is SNHLY, CDR2 FYNNEI. CDR3 length equals 15 residues. Trimming cost V 3 bases and J 7 bases, with 16 bases left between them. The variable domain in full, with the rest retrieved from reference TRBV2 and TRBJ2-1, is EPEVTQTPSHQVTQMGQEVILRCVPISNHLYFYWYRQILGQKVEFLVSFYNNEISEKSEIFDDQFSVERPDGSNFTLKIRSTKLEDSAMYFCASSDDLSGRNEQFFGPGTRLTVL.

CDR3 loop: CASSPGTGDNEQFF. CDR3 in DNA: TGTGCCAGCTCACCAGGGACAGGGGACAATGAGCAGTTCTTC. The gene calls are TRBV18 and TRBJ2-1; 10 bases line up with TRBD1. The germline V gene encodes CDR1 KGHSH and CDR2 LQKENI. The CDR3 is 14 residues long. V trimming: 2 bases; J trimming: 5 bases; junction bases outside the gene matches: 0.

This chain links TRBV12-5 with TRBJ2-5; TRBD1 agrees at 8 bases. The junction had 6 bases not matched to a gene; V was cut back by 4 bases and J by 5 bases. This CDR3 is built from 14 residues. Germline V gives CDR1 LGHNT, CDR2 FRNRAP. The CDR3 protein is CASGSGQGPETQYF. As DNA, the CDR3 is TGTGCTAGTGGTTCTGGACAGGGACCGGAGACCCAGTACTTC.

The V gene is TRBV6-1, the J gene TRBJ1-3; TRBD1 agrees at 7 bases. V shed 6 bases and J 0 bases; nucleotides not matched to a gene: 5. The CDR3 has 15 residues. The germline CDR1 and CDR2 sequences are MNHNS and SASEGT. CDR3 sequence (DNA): TGTGCCAGCAGACCGGGACAGTCCTCTGGAAACACCATATATTTT. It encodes CASRPGQSSGNTIYF.

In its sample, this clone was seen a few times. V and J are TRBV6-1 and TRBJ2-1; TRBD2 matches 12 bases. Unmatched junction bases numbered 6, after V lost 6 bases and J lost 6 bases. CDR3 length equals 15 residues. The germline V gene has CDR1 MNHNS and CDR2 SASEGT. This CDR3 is CASSFGTSGFNEQFF. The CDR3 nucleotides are TGTGCCAGCAGCTTCGGGACTAGCGGGTTCAATGAGCAGTTCTTC.

CDR3 amino acids: CASSPPSGADTQYF. CDR3 DNA sequence: TGTGCCTCCTCCCCCCCTAGCGGGGCAGATACGCAGTATTTT. The V call is TRBV30, the J call TRBJ2-3; 9 bases are a match to TRBD2. The CDR3 runs to 14 residues. V was clipped by 7 bases and J by 4 bases; unmatched bases: 9. In germline, CDR1 is GTSNPN, CDR2 SVGIG (reference sequence).

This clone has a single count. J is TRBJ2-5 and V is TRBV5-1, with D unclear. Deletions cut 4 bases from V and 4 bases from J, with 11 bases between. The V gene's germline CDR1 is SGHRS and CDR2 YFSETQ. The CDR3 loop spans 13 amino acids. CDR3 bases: TGCGCCAGCAGCGACTCCGTGTCAGAGACCCAGTACTTC. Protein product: CASSDSVSETQYF.

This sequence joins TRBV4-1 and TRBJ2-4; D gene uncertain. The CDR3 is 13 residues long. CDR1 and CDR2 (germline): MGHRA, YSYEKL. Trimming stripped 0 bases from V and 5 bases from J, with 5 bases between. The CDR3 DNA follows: TGCGCCAGCAGCCAAGAACTGGAAAACATTCAGTACTTC. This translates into CASSQELENIQYF.

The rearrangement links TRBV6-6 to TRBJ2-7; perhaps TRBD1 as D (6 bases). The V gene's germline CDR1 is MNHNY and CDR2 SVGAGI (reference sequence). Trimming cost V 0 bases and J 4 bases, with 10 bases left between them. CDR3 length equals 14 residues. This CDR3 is CASSYSGAQYEQYF. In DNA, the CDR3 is TGTGCCAGCAGTTACTCGGGGGCGCAGTACGAGCAGTACTTC.

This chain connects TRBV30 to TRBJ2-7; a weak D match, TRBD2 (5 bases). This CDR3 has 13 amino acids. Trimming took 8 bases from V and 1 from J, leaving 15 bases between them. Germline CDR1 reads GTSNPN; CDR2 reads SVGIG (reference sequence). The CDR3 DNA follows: TGTGCCAGTTCGGGATTCTCGTCCTACGAGCAGTACTTC. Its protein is CASSGFSSYEQYF.

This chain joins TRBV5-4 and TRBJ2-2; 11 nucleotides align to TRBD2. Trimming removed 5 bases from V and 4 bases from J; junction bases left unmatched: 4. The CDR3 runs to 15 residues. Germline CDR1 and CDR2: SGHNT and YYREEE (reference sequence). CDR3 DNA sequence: TGTGCCAGCAGTTCTAGCGGGAGGTTCACCGGGGAGCTGTTTTTT. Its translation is CASSSSGRFTGELFF.

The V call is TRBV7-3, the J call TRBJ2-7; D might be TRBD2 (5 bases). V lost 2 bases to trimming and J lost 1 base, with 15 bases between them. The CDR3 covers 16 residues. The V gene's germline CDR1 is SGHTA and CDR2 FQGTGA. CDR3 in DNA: TGTGCCAGCAGCTTAGGAGGCCCTAGACCTTCCTACGAGCAGTACTTC. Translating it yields CASSLGGPRPSYEQYF.

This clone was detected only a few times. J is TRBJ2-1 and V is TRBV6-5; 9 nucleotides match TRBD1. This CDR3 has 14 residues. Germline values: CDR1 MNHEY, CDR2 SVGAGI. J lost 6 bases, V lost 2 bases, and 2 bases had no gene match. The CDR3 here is CASSYRDRVNEQFF. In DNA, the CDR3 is TGTGCCAGCAGTTACCGGGACAGGGTCAATGAGCAGTTCTTC.

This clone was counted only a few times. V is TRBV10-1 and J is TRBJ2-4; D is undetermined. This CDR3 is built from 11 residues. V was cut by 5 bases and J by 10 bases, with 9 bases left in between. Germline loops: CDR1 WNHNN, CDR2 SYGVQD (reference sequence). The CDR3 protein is CASSFITIQYF. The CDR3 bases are TGCGCCAGCAGTTTCATTACTATTCAGTACTTC.

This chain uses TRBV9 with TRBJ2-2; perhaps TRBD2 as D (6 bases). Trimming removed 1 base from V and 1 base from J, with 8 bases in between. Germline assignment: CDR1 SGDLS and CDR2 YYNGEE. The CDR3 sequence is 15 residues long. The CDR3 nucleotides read TGTGCCAGCAGCGTAAACGGGGGGAACACCGGGGAGCTGTTTTTT. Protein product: CASSVNGGNTGELFF.